The 13 T cell receptor beta chains below all came from one sample that was sequenced in a study of CD8 T cells in Susac syndrome. Reverse transcription of roughly 0.5 to 1 ug RNA was carried out with random hexamers. TCRdb redid the calling of the immunoSEQ multiplex PCR reads with MiXCR, one entry per CDR3 protein. The data show 50,000 to 65,000 distinct CDR3 sequences, around 94% seen once. Sequenced: CD8+ T cells from PBMCs. The receptors were gathered from a human donor in good health.

The V and J genes are TRBV6-2 or TRBV6-3 and TRBJ1-1; TRBD1 is a possible D gene (5 bases). CDR1 is MNHEY and CDR2 is SVGEGT in the germline V gene. The CDR3 contains 14 residues. V lost 6 bases and J lost 3, with 14 bases in between. The CDR3 nucleotides are TGTGCCAGCAGCCCCTTGTGGGGGGACACTGAAGCTTTCTTT. Translated: CASSPLWGDTEAFF.

The chain carries TRBV12-3 or TRBV12-4 and TRBJ1-5; D is undetermined. The ends were cut back, 5 bases at V and 3 bases at J, with 17 bases in the middle. There are 16 residues in the CDR3. The CDR3 is CASSPEGWQTNQPQHF. CDR3 sequence (DNA): TGTGCCAGCAGTCCTGAGGGTTGGCAGACCAATCAGCCCCAGCATTTT.

The rearrangement uses TRBV28 and TRBJ1-2; TRBD1 might be the D (6 bases). This CDR3 spans 15 amino acids. The germline CDR1 and CDR2 sequences are MDHEN and SYDVKM. The ends were cut back, 5 bases at V and 2 bases at J, with 15 bases in the middle. CDR3 nucleotides: TGTGCCAGCAGTGTCGGACCTAGGGGGAACTATGGCTACACCTTC. Translating it yields CASSVGPRGNYGYTF.

The rearrangement uses TRBV5-4 and TRBJ1-2, with 8 bases matching TRBD1. Looked up from germline, CDR1 is SGHNT and CDR2 is YYREEE (reference sequence). The CDR3 length is 12 residues. With V trimmed by 4 bases and J by 8 bases, 4 bases remained unmatched. CDR3 protein: CASSLDRGGYTF. CDR3 bases: TGTGCCAGCAGCCTCGACAGGGGCGGCTACACCTTC.

The chain links TRBV12-3 or TRBV12-4 to TRBJ1-5, with unresolved D. The CDR3 is 14 residues long. Trimming removed 6 bases from V and 1 base from J, with 10 bases in between. The CDR3 here is CASSSDWSNQPQHF. The CDR3 coding sequence is TGTGCCAGCAGCTCAGACTGGAGCAATCAGCCCCAGCATTTT.

The CDR3 reads CASSLNPDLMGTEAFF. The DNA for the CDR3 is TGTGCCAGCAGCTTAAACCCTGACCTTATGGGGACTGAAGCTTTCTTT. V gene TRBV7-6 combines with J gene TRBJ1-1; D not resolved. CDR3 size: 16 residues. Looked up from germline, CDR1 is SGHVS and CDR2 is FNYEAQ. The V gene lost 2 bases and the J gene lost 5 bases, with 18 bases spanning the gap.

The chain employs TRBV29-1 and TRBJ2-1; TRBD1 matches at 9 bases. The J segment lost 4 bases and the V segment lost 3 bases, leaving 1 base of the junction unmatched. CDR3 size: 13 residues. Germline CDR1 SQVTM, CDR2 ANQGSEA. The CDR3 DNA is TGCAGCGTTGAGGACAGGGGATACAATGAGCAGTTCTTC. Residues: CSVEDRGYNEQFF.

The chain combines TRBV12-3 or TRBV12-4 with TRBJ1-2; 8 bases fit TRBD1. This CDR3 region has 14 residues. After removal of 3 bases from V and 5 bases from J, the junction contained 5 bases not matched to a gene. The CDR3 loop reads CASSFADREYGYTF. The CDR3 nucleotides are TGTGCCAGCAGTTTCGCGGACAGGGAATATGGCTACACCTTC.

J is TRBJ2-2 and V is TRBV13, with 8 bases identical to TRBD2. This CDR3 region has 17 residues. With 3 bases clipped from V and 3 bases from J, the junction kept 9 bases outside the gene matches. Germline CDR1 PRHDT, CDR2 FYEKMQ (reference sequence). The CDR3 sequence: CASSFFPGLVDTGELFF. CDR3 sequence (DNA): TGTGCCAGCAGCTTCTTCCCGGGACTAGTCGACACCGGGGAGCTGTTTTTT.

This clonotype has more than one count but fewer than ten. CDR3 loop: CSVSDNYGYTF. CDR3 DNA sequence: TGCAGCGTTTCAGATAACTATGGCTACACCTTC. The chain combines TRBV29-1 with TRBJ1-2, with no clear D. CDR1 is SQVTM, CDR2 ANQGSEA, per germline. V gave up 5 bases and J gave up 1 base, with 5 bases separating them. CDR3 length equals 11 residues.

In DNA, the CDR3 is TGTGCCAGCAGCTTCGGCTCTTCAGTTGGACCCAAAAACATTCAGTACTTC. It translates to CASSFGSSVGPKNIQYF. This chain links TRBV7-9 with TRBJ2-4; D not certain. Germline V CDR1 and CDR2: SEHNR, FQNEAQ (reference sequence). The CDR3 is made up of 17 amino acids. V shed 3 bases and J shed 2 bases, with 17 bases lying between them.

V usage is TRBV12-5 and J usage is TRBJ2-4; D is undetermined. The CDR3 is 12 amino acids. Looked up from germline, CDR1 is LGHNT and CDR2 is FRNRAP. V dropped 7 bases and J dropped 7 bases, with 11 bases sitting between them. CDR3 DNA sequence: TGTGCTAGTGCCCCCAGAATTAACATTCAGTACTTC. As protein: CASAPRINIQYF.

This clonotype occurred once. This rearrangement joins TRBV27 to TRBJ1-5; D is unresolved. This CDR3 has 13 amino acids. Germline assignment: CDR1 MNHEY and CDR2 SMNVEV (reference sequence). V was shortened by 3 bases and J by 0 bases, with 3 bases between the two germline ends. The CDR3 spells CASSFNSNQPQHF. CDR3 DNA sequence: TGTGCCAGCAGTTTCAATAGCAATCAGCCCCAGCATTTT.